The clone carrying this TCR beta chain has ten or more counts. This entry belongs to a study of T-cell memory formation after mild COVID-19. The germline CDR1 and CDR2 sequences are KGHDR and SFDVKD. Trimming removed 4 bases from V and 4 bases from J; junction bases left unmatched: 11. The CDR3 consists of 17 residues. In TCRdb, the 5' RACE reads were re-called with MiXCR into one record per CDR3 protein. The table has about 400,000 distinct CDR3 sequences, around 24% seen once. The chain employs TRBV24-1 and TRBJ2-2, with 7 bases lining up with TRBD1. This sequence originates from an adult woman who had mild COVID-19 (a few samples of this study predate the infection). Cell type and time point are not known. What was sequenced was PBMCs or a T cell subset sorted from them (not recorded which). This CDR3 reads CATSDRQGISTTGELFF. DNA for the CDR3: TGTGCCACCAGTGACCGACAGGGTATCTCGACCACCGGGGAGCTGTTTTTT.